The entry that follows covers one T cell receptor (beta chain) sequence. These data originate in a study of OX40 agonist ivuxolimab in advanced cancers. The protocol was immunoSEQ multiplex PCR, while the TCRdb copy is restricted to in-frame clones and leaves out a portion. The profile shows some 25,000 clones, 65% to 90% of them singletons. The receptor comes from an adult with an advanced solid tumor such as melanoma, head and neck, liver or kidney cancer. The sequencing here drew on CD4+ or CD8+ T cells sorted from blood, taken in a trial of the OX40 agonist ivuxolimab.

The DNA for the CDR3 is TGTGCCAGCAGGCCCAGTTTGGCCCTTACTAGCACAGATACGCAGTATTTT. Protein sequence: CASRPSLALTSTDTQYF. The chain employs TRBV28 and TRBJ2-3, with D hard to call. Germline V gives CDR1 MDHEN, CDR2 SYDVKM. The ends were cut back, 6 bases at V and 0 bases at J, with 19 bases in the middle. The length of the CDR3 is 17 residues.